Sequencing of this T cell receptor (beta chain) was carried out in a study of OX40 agonist ivuxolimab in advanced cancers. Study-wide context: Previous treatment with anti-PD-1, anti-PD-L1 or anti-CTLA-4 therapy was allowed; 35% to 50% had received some. General study findings and limits: In the 0.1 to 3.0 mg/kg range, CD4+ and CD8+ blood T cells had expanded clonally by week 6.

Excluded were patients having autoimmune disease history or systemic immunosuppression. The repertoire was sequenced with immunoSEQ multiplex PCR; TCRdb's copy has only in-frame clones and lacks some. The sample holds over 95,000 clones; about 96% are singletons and the top ten take around 2.2%. Regarding this clone: The antigen remains unidentified.

The TCR originated in an adult with an advanced solid tumor such as melanoma, head and neck, liver or kidney cancer. Sample: CD4+ or CD8+ T cells sorted from blood, taken in a trial of the OX40 agonist ivuxolimab.

CDR3 sequence (DNA): TGTGCCAGCAGCTTAAGGGGTACCGGGGAGCTGTTTTTT. Its protein product is CASSLRGTGELFF. The rearrangement links TRBV7-9 to TRBJ2-2, with D maybe TRBD1 (5 bases). Trimming removed 2 bases from V and 5 bases from J, with 6 bases in between. The CDR3 extends over 13 amino acids. The germline gives CDR1 SEHNR, CDR2 FQNEAQ (reference sequence).